The next 5 T cell receptor beta chains were all read from a single sample in a study of shared clonotypes between healthy human individuals. Only in-frame clones appear in the TCRdb table, and some are missing; sequencing was by immunoSEQ multiplex PCR. Of under 550,000 clones in the sample, 90% to 96% are singletons; the top ten hold about 0.057%. Specimen: naive CD4+ T cells sorted from blood. This sample's subset: CD45RA+ positively selected. Source of these receptors: a woman aged 25 to 39 in good health.

The V call is TRBV19, the J call TRBJ1-5; 8 bases agree with TRBD1. The CDR3 is made up of 13 amino acids. Trimming cost V 7 bases and J 4 bases; bases outside gene matches: 3. In germline, CDR1 is LNHDA, CDR2 SQIVND (reference sequence). The CDR3 DNA reads as TGTGCCAGTACTCGACAGGGGAATCAGCCCCAGCATTTT. Residues: CASTRQGNQPQHF.

The genes are TRBV27 and TRBJ2-1; D not resolved. Trimming cost V 5 bases and J 12 bases, with 17 bases left between them. The CDR3 is 13 residues long. Germline-derived CDR1 and CDR2 are MNHEY and SMNVEV (reference sequence). The CDR3 reads CASSNLERDRQFF. The CDR3 coding sequence is TGTGCCAGCAGTAACCTCGAAAGGGATCGGCAGTTCTTC.

This chain joins TRBV28 and TRBJ1-2; D not certain. Germline CDR1 is MDHEN and CDR2 is SYDVKM. The CDR3 spans 13 residues. V was clipped by 5 bases and J by 8 bases, with 15 bases between them. The CDR3 DNA follows: TGTGCCAGCAGTACGGGCTTATACCTGGGCTACACCTTC. This codes for CASSTGLYLGYTF.

Here the CDR3 DNA reads TGCGCCAGCAGCCAACCGGGACAGGGACTATCTGGGGCCAACGTCCTGACTTTC. Protein: CASSQPGQGLSGANVLTF. V gene TRBV4-1 combines with J gene TRBJ2-6; 9 bases align to TRBD1. Trimming cost V 2 bases and J 1 base; bases outside gene matches: 6. The CDR3 is 18 residues long. CDR1 and CDR2 (germline): MGHRA, YSYEKL.

The V gene is TRBV5-1, the J gene TRBJ2-5, with D hard to call. The assigned J gene may be wrong: the sequence end matches TRBJ2-7 better. Germline CDR1 is SGHRS and CDR2 is YFSETQ. This CDR3 contains 14 residues. Here the CDR3 reads CASSVTPGSYEQYF. DNA for the CDR3: TGCGCCAGCAGCGTGACACCGGGCTCCTACGAGCAGTACTTC.